A single sample gave rise to the 29 T cell receptor beta chains below, sequenced in a study of T cell changes during pregnancy in multiple sclerosis. Method: immunoSEQ multiplex PCR; TCRdb's copy keeps in-frame clones and lacks some. The table has about 44,000 clones, roughly 87% seen once. The material sequenced was CD4+ T cells from peripheral blood mononuclear cells, taken after pregnancy. Receptors were obtained from a female donor with multiple sclerosis, enrolled in a pregnancy study.

The J gene is TRBJ2-3, the V gene TRBV21-1; the table's D call TRBD1 went unverified against the DNA. TRBV21-1 is classified as a pseudogene. This CDR3 contains 17 residues. CDR3 loop: CASSKVLGRSATDTQYF. In DNA form, the CDR3 reads TGTGCCAGCAGCAAGGTCTTAGGCAGGTCCGCCACAGATACGCAGTATTTT.

The gene calls are TRBV6-1 and TRBJ2-1; TRBD1 matches at 9 bases. Germline V gene data show CDR1 as MNHNS and CDR2 as SASEGT. V lost 6 bases, J lost 6 bases, and 9 bases stayed unmatched. The length of the CDR3 is 15 residues. The CDR3 protein is CASRATGTGLNEQFF. The CDR3 DNA reads as TGTGCCAGCAGGGCGACCGGGACAGGGCTCAATGAGCAGTTCTTC.

V usage is TRBV7-9 and J usage is TRBJ2-3; D not certain. Looked up from germline, CDR1 is SEHNR and CDR2 is FQNEAQ (reference sequence). The CDR3 is 12 residues long. Trimming removed 1 base at V and 4 bases at J, with 3 bases between. For the CDR3, the DNA is TGTGCCAGCAGCTTAGTCGCAGATACGCAGTATTTT. This translates into CASSLVADTQYF.

This sequence joins TRBV5-1 and TRBJ2-7; TRBD2 agrees at 8 bases. CDR3 length: 15 amino acids. The germline V gene has CDR1 SGHRS and CDR2 YFSETQ. The junction had 2 bases not matched to a gene; V was cut back by 0 bases and J by 0 bases. The CDR3 DNA reads TGCGCCAGCAGCTTGGTAGCGGGACCCTCCTACGAGCAGTACTTC. Its translation: CASSLVAGPSYEQYF.

This clone was seen only a few times. CDR3 DNA: TGTGCCAGCAGATCCCCGACAGGGAAATCTTCTGAAGCTTTCTTT. Residues: CASRSPTGKSSEAFF. This rearrangement joins TRBV27 to TRBJ1-1; TRBD1 agrees at 7 bases. In germline, CDR1 is MNHEY, CDR2 SMNVEV (reference sequence). The V and J ends lost 6 bases and 6 bases, in that order; junction bases with no gene match: 13. The CDR3 consists of 15 residues.

The chain recombines TRBV4-1 with TRBJ2-3; 8 bases are a match to TRBD2. The CDR3 sequence is 15 residues long. Germline V gives CDR1 MGHRA, CDR2 YSYEKL. The ends lost 6 bases at V and 3 bases at J; junction bases unmatched: 8. In DNA form, the CDR3 reads TGCGCCAGCAGACGCTATAGCGGGACGACAGATACGCAGTATTTT. Amino acids: CASRRYSGTTDTQYF.

The chain combines TRBV2 with TRBJ2-2, with TRBD2 matching over 8 bases. Germline V gives CDR1 SNHLY, CDR2 FYNNEI. This CDR3 is built from 13 residues. Trimming took 7 bases from V and 7 from J; bases not matched to a gene: 5. The CDR3 protein is CASTREAVGELFF. The CDR3 DNA sequence: TGTGCCAGCACGCGGGAGGCGGTCGGGGAGCTGTTTTTT.

The genes are TRBV7-9 and TRBJ2-1; 12 nucleotides line up with TRBD2. In germline, CDR1 is SEHNR, CDR2 FQNEAQ (reference sequence). The CDR3 contains 18 residues. The ends lost 5 bases at V and 9 bases at J; junction bases unmatched: 17. CDR3 amino acids: CASSLPGLAGPHNGEQFF. CDR3 coding DNA: TGTGCCAGCAGCCTACCGGGACTAGCGGGCCCCCACAATGGTGAGCAGTTCTTC.

The chain combines TRBV30 with TRBJ2-3, with D uncertain. The CDR3 contains 14 residues. The ends were cut back, 4 bases at V and 0 bases at J, with 11 bases in the middle. CDR1 and CDR2 (germline): GTSNPN, SVGIG (reference sequence). The CDR3 loop is CAWKRAGSTDTQYF. The CDR3 DNA follows: TGTGCCTGGAAAAGAGCAGGTAGCACAGATACGCAGTATTTT.

The chain carries TRBV7-9 and TRBJ1-1, with D possibly TRBD1 on 6 matching bases. Germline assignment: CDR1 SEHNR and CDR2 FQNEAQ (reference sequence). V lost 2 bases and J 4 bases, leaving 14 bases between the germline ends. CDR3 length equals 15 residues. The DNA for the CDR3 is TGTGCCAGCAGCTTACATTCCGGGACACCCACTGAAGCTTTCTTT. The encoded protein is CASSLHSGTPTEAFF.

V is TRBV6-5 and J is TRBJ2-7; D call uncertain. Trimming stripped 2 bases from V and 0 bases from J, with 8 bases between. The CDR3 spans 14 residues. Germline V gives CDR1 MNHEY, CDR2 SVGAGI. CDR3 loop: CASSYADSSYEQYF. DNA of the CDR3: TGTGCCAGCAGTTACGCGGATAGCTCCTACGAGCAGTACTTC.

V is TRBV6-5 and J is TRBJ1-2; D perhaps matches TRBD1 (5 bases). Germline lookup yields CDR1 MNHEY and CDR2 SVGAGI. Trimming removed 8 bases from V and 6 bases from J, with 10 bases in between. The CDR3 consists of 11 residues. The DNA of the CDR3 is TGTGCCAGCTACCGGGGGAATGGCTACACCTTC. Protein sequence: CASYRGNGYTF.

CDR3 residues: CASSGLADNNEQFF. In nucleotides, the CDR3 is TGTGCCAGCAGTGGTCTAGCGGATAACAATGAGCAGTTCTTC. This chain links TRBV6-4 with TRBJ2-1; 7 bases line up with TRBD2. From germline, CDR1 is MRHNA and CDR2 SNTAGT. Trimming at V came to 4 bases and at J to 5 bases, leaving 5 bases not matched to a gene. The CDR3 is 14 residues long.

This rearrangement joins TRBV7-2 to TRBJ2-7; 8 bases are shared with TRBD2. Germline CDR1 is SGHTA and CDR2 is FQGNSA. The CDR3 is 16 amino acids. Trimming at V came to 1 base and at J to 6 bases, leaving 11 bases not matched to a gene. The CDR3 DNA reads as TGTGCCAGCAGCTTAGGTCCAGCGGGAGCCTCACGCGAGCAGTACTTC. It specifies CASSLGPAGASREQYF.

This clone has only one observation. This rearrangement joins TRBV11-3 to TRBJ1-3; D gene ambiguous. CDR3 length: 15 residues. Germline CDR1 is SGHNT and CDR2 is YENEEA. Trimming stripped 3 bases from V and 0 bases from J, with 9 bases between. The CDR3 DNA reads TGTGCCAGCAGCTTGGAGGGTGGCTCTGGAAACACCATATATTTT. This gives the protein CASSLEGGSGNTIYF. The entire variable domain, with the rest obtained from reference TRBV11-3 and TRBJ1-3, is as follows: EAGVVQSPRYKIIEKKQPVAFWCNPISGHNTLYWYLQNLGQGPELLIRYENEEAVDDSQLPKDRFSAERLKGVDSTLKIQPAELGDSAVYLCASSLEGGSGNTIYFGEGSWLTVV.

The rearrangement uses TRBV5-1 and TRBJ2-7; TRBD1 aligns across 10 bases. The CDR3 has 14 residues. The V segment lost 3 bases and the J segment 6 bases; nucleotides outside the gene matches: 6. The germline V gene has CDR1 SGHRS and CDR2 YFSETQ. DNA for the CDR3: TGCGCCAGCAGCTACGGGACAGGGGCACTCGAGCAGTACTTC. Protein: CASSYGTGALEQYF.

This chain's CDR3 is CASSIQGVGELFF. For the CDR3, the DNA is TGTGCCAGTAGTATTCAGGGGGTCGGGGAGCTGTTTTTT. The V call is TRBV19, the J call TRBJ2-2, with 7 positions matching TRBD1. The germline V gene encodes CDR1 LNHDA and CDR2 SQIVND (reference sequence). The CDR3 is made up of 13 amino acids. V lost 3 bases and J lost 7; bases outside the gene matches: 2. Looking up the rest from reference TRBV19 and TRBJ2-2 gives the full variable domain: DGGITQSPKYLFRKEGQNVTLSCEQNLNHDAMYWYRQDPGQGLRLIYYSQIVNDFQKGDIAEGYSVSREKKESFPLTVTSAQKNPTAFYLCASSIQGVGELFFGEGSRLTVL.

The J gene is TRBJ1-4, the V gene TRBV28; D remains ambiguous. Trimming shortened V by 7 bases and J by 0 bases, and 12 bases separated the two germline ends. CDR1 is MDHEN, CDR2 SYDVKM, per germline. CDR3 length: 15 residues. The chain's CDR3 is CASTRIGATNEKLFF. Here the CDR3 DNA reads TGTGCCAGCACCCGCATAGGAGCAACTAATGAAAAACTGTTTTTT. The full variable domain, with the rest looked up from reference TRBV28 and TRBJ1-4, is DVKVTQSSRYLVKRTGEKVFLECVQDMDHENMFWYRQDPGLGLRLIYFSYDVKMKEKGDIPEGYSVSREKKERFSLILESASTNQTSMYLCASTRIGATNEKLFFGSGTQLSVL.

The rearrangement uses TRBV7-2 and TRBJ2-3; 9 bases fit TRBD1. Germline-derived CDR1 and CDR2 are SGHTA and FQGNSA. The CDR3 totals 15 residues. J was trimmed by 2 bases and V by 6 bases; bases with no gene match: 6. CDR3 bases: TGTGCCAGCAGACGACAGGGGGGTTTCACAGATACGCAGTATTTT. Encoded protein: CASRRQGGFTDTQYF. The variable domain in full, with the rest retrieved from reference TRBV7-2 and TRBJ2-3, is GAGVSQSPSNKVTEKGKDVELRCDPISGHTALYWYRQSLGQGLEFLIYFQGNSAPDKSGLPSDRFSAERTGGSVSTLTIQRTQQEDSAVYLCASRRQGGFTDTQYFGPGTRLTVL.

The chain uses TRBV5-1 and TRBJ2-3; TRBD2 aligns across 7 bases. The CDR3 loop spans 17 amino acids. Germline assignment: CDR1 SGHRS and CDR2 YFSETQ. V dropped 2 bases and J dropped 2; count of bases not matched to a gene: 11. The chain's CDR3 is CASSLSLSAGVTDTQYF. For the CDR3, the DNA is TGCGCCAGCAGCTTATCTCTCTCTGCGGGAGTCACAGATACGCAGTATTTT.

The CDR3 sequence is CASSKTGTSGRVFEQYF. For the CDR3, the DNA is TGTGCCAGCAGCAAAACCGGGACTAGCGGGAGGGTATTTGAGCAGTACTTC. This rearrangement joins TRBV9 to TRBJ2-7; TRBD2 matches 16 bases. The length of the CDR3 is 17 residues. The ends lost 4 bases at V and 7 bases at J; junction bases unmatched: 11. The V gene's germline CDR1 is SGDLS and CDR2 YYNGEE.

The genes are TRBV6-5 and TRBJ2-2; 7 bases align to TRBD2. The CDR3 length is 14 residues. J gave up 6 bases and V 3 bases, and 4 bases lay outside the gene matches. In germline, CDR1 is MNHEY, CDR2 SVGAGI. CDR3 nucleotides: TGTGCCAGCAGTTATGGGAGGGCCGCCGGGGAGCTGTTTTTT. This gives the protein CASSYGRAAGELFF.

The V call is TRBV7-9, the J call TRBJ2-3, with TRBD2 identical over 8 bases. V trimming: 4 bases; J trimming: 2 bases; junction bases outside the gene matches: 8. Germline V gene sequence: CDR1 SEHNR, CDR2 FQNEAQ (reference sequence). The CDR3 spans 16 residues. In DNA, the CDR3 is TGTGCCAGCAGCTCAAGAGGGCGGGAGGACACAGATACGCAGTATTTT. Its protein is CASSSRGREDTDTQYF.

V usage is TRBV5-4 and J usage is TRBJ2-7, with D possibly matching TRBD1 (6 bases). Deletions cut 4 bases from V and 3 bases from J, with 17 bases between. The CDR3 has 15 residues. Germline V gene lookup returns CDR1 SGHNT and CDR2 YYREEE (reference sequence). In DNA, the CDR3 is TGTGCCAGCAGCCACTCCGGGACATTTGGCTACGAGCAGTACTTC. Its translation: CASSHSGTFGYEQYF.

The gene calls are TRBV4-2 and TRBJ2-2; the match to TRBD2 covers 7 bases. V lost 0 bases, J lost 0 bases, and 4 bases stayed unmatched. This CDR3 contains 17 residues. Germline assignment: CDR1 LGHNA and CDR2 YNFKEQ. The CDR3 DNA reads TGTGCCAGCAGCCAAGATTGGGAGGGTGCGAACACCGGGGAGCTGTTTTTT. Its translation: CASSQDWEGANTGELFF.

The V call is TRBV11-2, the J call TRBJ1-4; D is ambiguous. The CDR3 loop spans 14 amino acids. V lost 3 bases to trimming and J lost 6 bases, with 11 bases between them. Germline V gene lookup returns CDR1 SGHAT and CDR2 FQNNGV. The chain's CDR3 is CASSLFLEDEKLFF. In DNA, the CDR3 is TGTGCCAGCAGCTTGTTCCTCGAGGATGAAAAACTGTTTTTT.

This sequence joins TRBV7-2 and TRBJ2-1; TRBD2 aligns across 7 bases. The CDR3 length is 15 residues. V lost 6 bases, J lost 5 bases, and 10 bases stayed unmatched. Per the germline V gene, CDR1 is SGHTA and CDR2 is FQGNSA. The CDR3 loop is CASRMRLAVDNEQFF. CDR3 bases: TGTGCCAGCAGGATGCGGCTAGCGGTCGACAATGAGCAGTTCTTC.

This clone was seen only once. This sequence joins TRBV19 and TRBJ1-5, with D possibly TRBD1 on 5 matching bases. CDR3 length equals 17 residues. V gave up 5 bases and J gave up 1 base, with 18 bases separating them. Germline CDR1 is LNHDA and CDR2 is SQIVND (reference sequence). Here the CDR3 DNA reads TGTGCCAGTAGTGACGGGCAGGGCGGATCGAGCAATCAGCCCCAGCATTTT. Amino acid sequence: CASSDGQGGSSNQPQHF.

J is TRBJ1-1 and V is TRBV18, with unresolved D. CDR1 and CDR2 (germline): KGHSH, LQKENI. V lost 3 bases and J lost 3, with 14 bases in between. This CDR3 comprises 15 residues. CDR3 sequence: CASSPTNWPDTEAFF. For the CDR3, the DNA is TGTGCCAGCTCACCTACCAATTGGCCCGACACTGAAGCTTTCTTT.